The 28 T cell receptor beta chains in this list originate from one sample, sequenced in a study of T cell repertoires in cytomegalovirus infection. Each CDR3 protein gets one entry after TCRdb re-called the reads with MiXCR. The data contain 700,000 to 900,000 distinct CDR3 sequences, under 35% of them singletons. These TCRs' antigens remain unknown. Sequencing was performed on cultured CD8+ T cells from PBMCs, taken from culture after CMV antigen stimulation. The source of these receptors is a human donor in good health (CMV status not recorded). Some clones in this sample may be carry-over from other donors' samples.

The chain is built from TRBV6-4 and TRBJ2-1; the match to TRBD2 covers 13 bases. The CDR3 extends over 17 amino acids. Per germline, CDR1 MRHNA and CDR2 SNTAGT. V trimming: 6 bases; J trimming: 5 bases; junction bases outside the gene matches: 10. The CDR3 region has the DNA TGTGCCAGCAGCCTAACTAGCGGGGGGGTGTCGCACAATGAGCAGTTCTTC. Amino acids: CASSLTSGGVSHNEQFF.

There are many counts of this clonotype. This chain uses TRBV7-9 with TRBJ2-7, with TRBD1 identical over 7 bases. Germline CDR1 reads SEHNR; CDR2 reads FQNEAQ (reference sequence). This CDR3 has 14 amino acids. V dropped 4 bases and J dropped 2; count of bases not matched to a gene: 5. The CDR3 region is CASSSTDRAYEQYV. In DNA form, the CDR3 reads TGTGCCAGCAGCTCGACTGACAGGGCCTACGAGCAGTACGTC.

The chain uses TRBV12-3 or TRBV12-4 and TRBJ2-2; 12 nucleotides line up with TRBD2. V trimming: 1 base; J trimming: 0 bases; junction bases outside the gene matches: 3. The CDR3 is 18 residues long. The DNA of the CDR3 is TGTGCCAGCAGTTTAGGTCTAGCGGGGGGGTCGAACACCGGGGAGCTGTTTTTT. Encoded protein: CASSLGLAGGSNTGELFF.

This clonotype was counted between two and nine times. The rearrangement joins TRBV6-2 or TRBV6-3 to TRBJ1-1, with 8 bases identical to TRBD1. Germline V gene lookup returns CDR1 MNHEY and CDR2 SVGEGT. The trim removed 4 bases at V and 3 bases at J, leaving 13 bases unmatched. This CDR3 is 17 amino acids long. CDR3 sequence: CASSSPRTDRGDTEAFF. The CDR3 bases are TGTGCCAGCAGTTCCCCACGAACCGACAGGGGCGACACTGAAGCTTTCTTT.

The chain has TRBV5-6 and TRBJ2-7, with 11 bases aligning to TRBD1. This CDR3 is built from 13 residues. With 5 bases clipped from V and 6 bases from J, the junction kept 4 bases outside the gene matches. Germline V gives CDR1 SGHDT, CDR2 YYEEEE. CDR3 sequence (DNA): TGTGCCAGCAGGTCCGGGACAGGGGGCGAGCAGTACGTC. This gives the protein CASRSGTGGEQYV.

The chain is built from TRBV6-1 and TRBJ1-3, with 8 bases aligning to TRBD1. Germline V gene lookup returns CDR1 MNHNS and CDR2 SASEGT. V trimming: 8 bases; J trimming: 6 bases; junction bases outside the gene matches: 6. The CDR3 is 13 residues long. The CDR3 DNA reads TGTGCCAGCCTTGGACAGGGAGTAAACACCATATATTTT. This translates into CASLGQGVNTIYF.

The J gene is TRBJ1-1, the V gene TRBV12-3 or TRBV12-4; possible D gene TRBD1, 5 bases. Trimming removed 3 bases at V and 6 bases at J, with 11 bases between. The CDR3 spans 13 residues. The CDR3 nucleotides read TGTGCCAGCAGTTTCGACGGGGCCCCTGAAGCTTTCTTT. This codes for CASSFDGAPEAFF.

The chain is built from TRBV5-5 and TRBJ1-5, with unresolved D. From germline, CDR1 is SGHKS and CDR2 YYEKEE (reference sequence). This CDR3 is built from 13 residues. The ends were cut back, 3 bases at V and 1 base at J, with 5 bases in the middle. The CDR3 sequence: CASSSKSNQPQHF. For the CDR3, the DNA is TGTGCCAGCAGCTCCAAGAGCAATCAGCCCCAGCATTTT. Filled out from reference TRBV5-5 and TRBJ1-5, the complete variable domain reads DAGVTQSPTHLIKTRGQQVTLRCSPISGHKSVSWYQQVLGQGPQFIFQYYEKEERGRGNFPDRFSARQFPNYSSELNVNALLLGDSALYLCASSSKSNQPQHFGDGTRLSIL.

This clonotype has just a few counts. This sequence joins TRBV5-6 and TRBJ1-5, with D perhaps TRBD1 (5 bases). Per germline, CDR1 SGHDT and CDR2 YYEEEE. V lost 3 bases and J lost 2, with 12 bases in between. The CDR3 is 15 amino acids. The CDR3 coding sequence is TGTGCCAGCAGCTGGCGGGGGTTAGGCAATCAGCCCCAGCATTTT. Its translation is CASSWRGLGNQPQHF.

This clonotype was counted between two and nine times. For the CDR3, the DNA is TGTGCCAGCAGTTTATTTAGAGCGGGGGCCACAGATACGCAGTATTTT. Its translation is CASSLFRAGATDTQYF. The rearrangement links TRBV27 to TRBJ2-3; 8 nucleotides align to TRBD2. Germline V CDR1 and CDR2: MNHEY, SMNVEV (reference sequence). The CDR3 extends over 16 amino acids. With V trimmed by 1 base and J by 2 bases, 5 bases remained unmatched.

The chain recombines TRBV5-6 with TRBJ2-3, with D hard to call. Trimming removed 2 bases at V and 2 bases at J, with 6 bases between. The CDR3 length is 13 residues. In germline, CDR1 is SGHDT, CDR2 YYEEEE. The CDR3 reads CASSFPNTDTQYF. CDR3 sequence (DNA): TGTGCCAGCAGCTTCCCAAACACAGATACGCAGTATTTT.

This clonotype was counted between two and nine times. This chain links TRBV9 with TRBJ1-2; a possible D gene is TRBD1 (6 bases). Germline V gene lookup returns CDR1 SGDLS and CDR2 YYNGEE. This CDR3 contains 20 residues. Trimming stripped 3 bases from V and 2 bases from J, with 29 bases between. The CDR3 sequence: CASSGRPGIVPGAANYGYTF. For the CDR3, the DNA is TGTGCCAGCAGCGGACGCCCTGGGATCGTTCCGGGGGCAGCCAACTATGGCTACACCTTC.

This clonotype was detected ten times or more. V is TRBV7-6 and J is TRBJ1-1, with no clear D. V was shortened by 2 bases and J by 4 bases, with 8 bases between the two germline ends. The CDR3 is 13 residues long. CDR1 and CDR2 (germline): SGHVS, FNYEAQ. For the CDR3, the DNA is TGTGCCAGCAGCTTAAATGAAGGCACTGAAGCTTTCTTT. Translation gives CASSLNEGTEAFF.

This clonotype was counted a few times. This chain joins TRBV7-3 and TRBJ2-1, with 10 bases identical to TRBD1. The germline V gene encodes CDR1 SGHTA and CDR2 FQGTGA. The CDR3 is 15 amino acids. V shed 5 bases, J shed 5 bases, and the junction held 6 bases outside the gene matches. The CDR3 sequence is CASSLSGTGDNEQFF. The CDR3 nucleotides are TGTGCCAGCAGCCTATCCGGGACAGGGGACAATGAGCAGTTCTTC.

This clonotype was picked up a small number of times. This rearrangement joins TRBV6-1 to TRBJ2-2; TRBD1 aligns across 7 bases. The junction had 8 bases not matched to a gene; V was cut back by 7 bases and J by 3 bases. This CDR3 is built from 15 residues. Per germline, CDR1 MNHNS and CDR2 SASEGT. The CDR3 region has the DNA TGTGCCAGCACCGACAGGGCAAGGTACACCGGGGAGCTGTTTTTT. It translates to CASTDRARYTGELFF.

The chain employs TRBV7-9 and TRBJ1-5; D remains ambiguous. CDR3 length: 15 amino acids. The germline V and J ends were trimmed by 1 base and 0 bases, with 7 bases remaining between them. CDR1 is SEHNR and CDR2 is FQNEAQ in the germline V gene (reference sequence). The CDR3: CASSLGFYSNQPQHF. CDR3 DNA sequence: TGTGCCAGCAGCTTAGGGTTTTATAGCAATCAGCCCCAGCATTTT.

This clonotype was counted a few times. The chain employs TRBV7-6 and TRBJ2-7, with 8 bases lining up with TRBD1. CDR1 and CDR2 from the germline V gene are SGHVS and FNYEAQ. J gave up 5 bases and V 5 bases, and 5 bases lay outside the gene matches. The CDR3 is made up of 13 amino acids. In nucleotides, the CDR3 is TGTGCCAGCAGCATGGACAGGGTTGACGAGCAGTACTTC. It specifies CASSMDRVDEQYF.

The genes are TRBV10-1 and TRBJ2-2; no definite D call. From germline, CDR1 is WNHNN and CDR2 SYGVQD (reference sequence). CDR3 length equals 13 residues. V gave up 4 bases and J gave up 3 bases, with 6 bases separating them. The CDR3 DNA reads TGCGCCAGCAGTGGTCGGCACACCGGGGAGCTGTTTTTT. Amino acid sequence: CASSGRHTGELFF.

V is TRBV11-3 and J is TRBJ2-2, with D perhaps given as TRBD1 or TRBD2 (6 bases each). CDR3 length equals 15 residues. The ends were cut back, 4 bases at V and 3 bases at J, with 12 bases in the middle. CDR1 is SGHNT, CDR2 YENEEA, per germline. CDR3 bases: TGTGCCAGCAGCTGGGGGGCGTCTGACACCGGGGAGCTGTTTTTT. This sequence encodes CASSWGASDTGELFF.

CDR3 DNA sequence: TGTGCCAGCAGTTACGCTGGGGGCCTCACCGGGGAGCTGTTTTTT. Protein: CASSYAGGLTGELFF. The V gene is TRBV6-5, the J gene TRBJ2-2, with D perhaps matching TRBD1 (6 bases). Between the trimmed V and J ends, which lost 2 bases and 4 bases, there was a span of 11 bases. The CDR3 loop spans 15 amino acids. Germline V gives CDR1 MNHEY, CDR2 SVGAGI.

This clonotype was observed a few times. The rearrangement joins TRBV7-9 to TRBJ2-2; TRBD1 agrees at 10 bases. The J segment lost 6 bases and the V segment lost 5 bases, leaving 9 bases of the junction unmatched. Germline V gives CDR1 SEHNR, CDR2 FQNEAQ (reference sequence). This CDR3 region has 16 residues. The CDR3 loop reads CASSQIGTGVPGELFF. The CDR3, as DNA: TGTGCCAGCAGCCAGATTGGGACAGGGGTCCCCGGGGAGCTGTTTTTT.

The chain carries TRBV6-1 and TRBJ2-7; 12 positions agree with TRBD2. CDR3 length equals 16 residues. The V and J ends lost 1 base and 3 bases, in that order; junction bases with no gene match: 4. In germline, CDR1 is MNHNS, CDR2 SASEGT. CDR3 sequence: CASSEDPGLAGYEQYF. The CDR3 DNA is TGTGCCAGCAGTGAAGATCCGGGACTAGCGGGCTACGAGCAGTACTTC.

This chain links TRBV27 with TRBJ1-2; no clear D gene. This CDR3 spans 16 amino acids. Between the trimmed V and J ends, which lost 0 bases and 3 bases, there was a span of 14 bases. Germline CDR1 and CDR2: MNHEY and SMNVEV (reference sequence). In DNA form, the CDR3 reads TGTGCCAGCAGTTTATCGCAGGCCGGAGGTTACTATGGCTACACCTTC. This translates into CASSLSQAGGYYGYTF.

The gene calls are TRBV10-2 and TRBJ1-2, with 10 bases lining up with TRBD1. This CDR3 has 20 residues. With V trimmed by 5 bases and J by 0 bases, 18 bases remained unmatched. Germline values: CDR1 WSHSY, CDR2 SAAADI. CDR3 region: CASSTNPTGTGAPPNYGYTF. The CDR3 DNA reads TGCGCCAGCAGTACCAACCCAACCGGGACAGGGGCCCCACCTAACTATGGCTACACCTTC.

The table lists this clonotype with a few counts. The J gene is TRBJ2-1, the V gene TRBV9, with TRBD1 as a possible D gene (6 bases). Germline V gives CDR1 SGDLS, CDR2 YYNGEE. There are 14 residues in the CDR3. With 0 bases removed from V and 9 bases from J, the gap between germline ends came to 13 bases. The CDR3 nucleotides read TGTGCCAGCAGCGTAGAACAGGGCGCTGGTGAGCAGTTCTTC. It yields the protein CASSVEQGAGEQFF.

Ten or more counts support this clonotype. The V gene is TRBV6-6, the J gene TRBJ1-6; no clear D. V gave up 2 bases and J gave up 0 bases, with 5 bases separating them. Germline CDR1 and CDR2: MNHNY and SVGAGI (reference sequence). This CDR3 comprises 15 residues. The chain's CDR3 is CASSYGSSYNSPLHF. The CDR3 bases are TGTGCCAGCAGTTACGGGAGCTCCTATAATTCACCCCTCCACTTT.

This clonotype was picked up a small number of times. The V call is TRBV20-1, the J call TRBJ2-7; D might be TRBD2 (5 bases). The V end was cut by 3 bases, the J end by 0 bases, with 9 bases between. Germline V gives CDR1 DFQATT, CDR2 SNEGSKA (reference sequence). This CDR3 is 13 amino acids long. CDR3 amino acids: CSARDFSSYEQYF. The CDR3 bases are TGCAGTGCTAGGGACTTTAGCTCCTACGAGCAGTACTTC.

This clonotype was observed once. This chain joins TRBV12-3 or TRBV12-4 and TRBJ1-1; 8 bases align to TRBD1. The trim removed 2 bases at V and 4 bases at J, leaving 15 bases unmatched. This CDR3 is built from 18 residues. This CDR3 reads CASSLRPVRRTGGTEAFF. As DNA, the CDR3 is TGTGCCAGCAGTTTACGCCCCGTTCGTAGAACAGGGGGCACTGAAGCTTTCTTT.